These T cell receptor beta chains were read from a single sample in a study of blood T cells in healthy people across ages. Using its own MiXCR run on the 5' RACE reads, TCRdb lists one record per CDR3 protein. The sample gives fewer than 1,000,000 distinct CDR3 sequences, 44% of which show up once; about 19% is in the top ten. Sequences were obtained from blood. All receptors derive from a man in his 60s in good health. Each CDR3 is given with its conserved first and last residue. Fields, in order: D gene, V gene, clone size, J gene, CDR3 protein, CDR3 DNA. The D gene is left open where the match is weak. Size is omitted from some rows. Given values are once, few, many or a class for expanded clones.

D gene: NA
V gene: TRBV6-5
clone size: NA
J gene: TRBJ2-3
CDR3 protein: CASRLSTLETQYF
CDR3 DNA: TGTGCCAGCAGACTCTCGACGCTCGAAACGCAGTATTTT

D gene: TRBD2
V gene: TRBV7-2
clone size: NA
J gene: TRBJ2-7
CDR3 protein: CASSYSSGAGEQYF
CDR3 DNA: TGTGCCAGCAGCTACTCTAGCGGGGCCGGCGAGCAGTACTTC

D gene: NA
V gene: TRBV25-1
clone size: NA
J gene: TRBJ1-1
CDR3 protein: CASSKAEGNTEAFF
CDR3 DNA: TGTGCCAGCAGTAAGGCAGAAGGGAACACTGAAGCTTTCTTT

D gene: NA
V gene: TRBV11-2
clone size: NA
J gene: TRBJ1-1
CDR3 protein: CASSPSGPVTEAFF
CDR3 DNA: TGTGCCAGCAGCCCAAGTGGGCCTGTCACTGAAGCTTTCTTT

D gene: NA
V gene: TRBV12-3/TRBV12-4
clone size: NA
J gene: TRBJ2-3
CDR3 protein: CASSLQGLRADTQYF
CDR3 DNA: TGTGCCAGCAGTTTACAAGGACTGCGCGCAGATACGCAGTATTTT

D gene: NA
V gene: TRBV6-2/TRBV6-3
clone size: few
J gene: TRBJ2-5
CDR3 protein: CASSWFRESQETQYF
CDR3 DNA: TGTGCCAGCAGCTGGTTCCGGGAGAGCCAAGAGACCCAGTACTTC

D gene: NA
V gene: TRBV28
clone size: NA
J gene: TRBJ2-3
CDR3 protein: CASTEGRNTDTQYF
CDR3 DNA: TGTGCCAGCACCGAGGGCCGTAACACAGATACGCAGTATTTT

D gene: NA
V gene: TRBV7-3
clone size: NA
J gene: TRBJ1-2
CDR3 protein: CASGNGYTF
CDR3 DNA: TGTGCCAGCGGAAATGGCTACACCTTC

D gene: NA
V gene: TRBV29-1
clone size: NA
J gene: TRBJ1-1
CDR3 protein: CSVATTPASVTNTEAFF
CDR3 DNA: TGCAGCGTTGCTACTACCCCGGCCTCCGTAACTAACACTGAAGCTTTCTTT

D gene: TRBD1
V gene: TRBV6-5
clone size: NA
J gene: TRBJ1-1
CDR3 protein: CASSYTHRGLGSTEAFF
CDR3 DNA: TGTGCCAGCAGTTACACGCACAGGGGTCTGGGGAGCACTGAAGCTTTCTTT

D gene: NA
V gene: TRBV21-1
clone size: NA
J gene: TRBJ2-7
CDR3 protein: CASSKVGPSYEQYF
CDR3 DNA: TGTGCCAGCAGCAAAGTCGGTCCATCCTACGAGCAGTACTTC

D gene: NA
V gene: TRBV6-1
clone size: NA
J gene: TRBJ2-1
CDR3 protein: CASSDAPCSYNEQFF
CDR3 DNA: TGTGCCAGCAGTGATGCACCATGCTCCTACAATGAGCAGTTCTTC

D gene: TRBD2
V gene: TRBV6-5
clone size: NA
J gene: TRBJ2-7
CDR3 protein: CASSYRRRAGYEQYF
CDR3 DNA: TGTGCCAGCAGTTACCGTCGGAGAGCGGGGTACGAGCAGTACTTC

D gene: NA
V gene: TRBV6-2/TRBV6-3
clone size: NA
J gene: TRBJ1-6
CDR3 protein: CASQTQGYDNSPLHF
CDR3 DNA: TGTGCCAGCCAGACGCAGGGTTATGATAATTCACCCCTCCACTTT

D gene: NA
V gene: TRBV7-9
clone size: NA
J gene: TRBJ1-2
CDR3 protein: CASSLVKTAIYGYTF
CDR3 DNA: TGTGCCAGCAGCTTGGTCAAGACGGCCATCTATGGCTACACCTTC

D gene: NA
V gene: TRBV6-2/TRBV6-3
clone size: many
J gene: TRBJ1-5
CDR3 protein: CASRGDASNQPQHF
CDR3 DNA: TGTGCCAGTAGGGGAGACGCTTCCAATCAGCCCCAGCATTTT

D gene: TRBD1
V gene: TRBV4-1
clone size: NA
J gene: TRBJ2-1
CDR3 protein: CASSHTSGTGGYEQFF
CDR3 DNA: TGCGCCAGCAGCCATACCTCCGGGACAGGGGGTTATGAGCAGTTCTTC

D gene: NA
V gene: TRBV11-2
clone size: many
J gene: TRBJ1-2
CDR3 protein: CASSTNGVLFYTF
CDR3 DNA: TGTGCCAGCAGCACTAACGGGGTTTTGTTTTACACCTTC

D gene: NA
V gene: TRBV27
clone size: NA
J gene: TRBJ2-3
CDR3 protein: CASRTGGDTQYF
CDR3 DNA: TGTGCCAGCAGGACCGGGGGAGATACGCAGTATTTT

D gene: NA
V gene: TRBV7-8
clone size: NA
J gene: TRBJ1-4
CDR3 protein: CASSSQQNEELFF
CDR3 DNA: TGTGCCAGCAGCTCCCAACAAAATGAAGAACTGTTTTTT

D gene: TRBD1
V gene: TRBV11-2
clone size: NA
J gene: TRBJ2-5
CDR3 protein: CASSSGRDVVGQRRETQYF
CDR3 DNA: TGTGCCAGCAGCTCAGGGCGCGACGTGGTGGGACAGCGTCGGGAGACCCAGTACTTC

D gene: NA
V gene: TRBV6-1
clone size: few
J gene: TRBJ2-5
CDR3 protein: CASSKSNPGTMGETQYF
CDR3 DNA: TGTGCCAGCAGTAAAAGTAACCCGGGGACAATGGGCGAGACCCAGTACTTC

D gene: NA
V gene: TRBV30
clone size: NA
J gene: TRBJ2-3
CDR3 protein: CAWSGKSSDTQYF
CDR3 DNA: TGTGCCTGGAGTGGCAAGAGCTCAGATACGCAGTATTTT

D gene: TRBD2
V gene: TRBV9
clone size: NA
J gene: TRBJ2-6
CDR3 protein: CASSVGRASGDNSGANVLTF
CDR3 DNA: TGTGCCAGCAGCGTAGGGAGGGCTAGCGGGGATAACTCTGGGGCCAACGTCCTGACTTTC

D gene: TRBD1
V gene: TRBV4-3
clone size: few
J gene: TRBJ2-3
CDR3 protein: CASSHEGQSSTDTQYF
CDR3 DNA: TGCGCCAGCAGCCATGAGGGACAGTCTAGCACAGATACGCAGTATTTT

D gene: NA
V gene: TRBV15
clone size: NA
J gene: TRBJ2-7
CDR3 protein: CATSRDGLPYEQYF
CDR3 DNA: TGTGCCACCAGCAGAGACGGGCTTCCCTACGAGCAGTACTTC

D gene: NA
V gene: TRBV28
clone size: NA
J gene: TRBJ1-1
CDR3 protein: CASRKRVGDTEAFF
CDR3 DNA: TGTGCCAGCAGAAAGAGGGTAGGGGACACTGAAGCTTTCTTT

D gene: NA
V gene: TRBV5-4
clone size: NA
J gene: TRBJ2-7
CDR3 protein: CASSQRDGRIPYEQYF
CDR3 DNA: TGTGCCAGCAGCCAAAGGGACGGAAGGATACCCTACGAGCAGTACTTC

D gene: NA
V gene: TRBV5-6
clone size: few
J gene: TRBJ2-4
CDR3 protein: CASSLRDPNIQYF
CDR3 DNA: TGTGCCAGCAGCCTCCGGGACCCAAACATTCAGTACTTC